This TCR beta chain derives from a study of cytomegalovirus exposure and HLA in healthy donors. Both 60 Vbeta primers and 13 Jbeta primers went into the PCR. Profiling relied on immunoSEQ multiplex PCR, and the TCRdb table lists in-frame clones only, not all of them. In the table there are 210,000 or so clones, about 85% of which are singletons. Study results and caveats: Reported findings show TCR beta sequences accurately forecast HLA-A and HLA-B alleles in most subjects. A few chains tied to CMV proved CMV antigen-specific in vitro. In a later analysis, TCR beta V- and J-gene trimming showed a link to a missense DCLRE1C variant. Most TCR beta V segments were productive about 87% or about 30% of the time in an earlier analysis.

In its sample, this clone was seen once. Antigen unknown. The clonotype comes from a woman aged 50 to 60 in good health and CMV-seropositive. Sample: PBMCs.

Here the CDR3 reads CASSYSSGGANLEFF. The DNA for the CDR3 is TGTGCCAGCAGTTACTCTAGCGGGGGGGCGAATCTCGAGTTCTTC. The gene calls are TRBV6-6 and TRBJ2-1, with 11 nucleotides matching TRBD2. The CDR3 covers 15 residues. Trimming removed 0 bases from V and 14 bases from J; junction bases left unmatched: 9. CDR1 and CDR2 (germline): MNHNY, SVGAGI (reference sequence).